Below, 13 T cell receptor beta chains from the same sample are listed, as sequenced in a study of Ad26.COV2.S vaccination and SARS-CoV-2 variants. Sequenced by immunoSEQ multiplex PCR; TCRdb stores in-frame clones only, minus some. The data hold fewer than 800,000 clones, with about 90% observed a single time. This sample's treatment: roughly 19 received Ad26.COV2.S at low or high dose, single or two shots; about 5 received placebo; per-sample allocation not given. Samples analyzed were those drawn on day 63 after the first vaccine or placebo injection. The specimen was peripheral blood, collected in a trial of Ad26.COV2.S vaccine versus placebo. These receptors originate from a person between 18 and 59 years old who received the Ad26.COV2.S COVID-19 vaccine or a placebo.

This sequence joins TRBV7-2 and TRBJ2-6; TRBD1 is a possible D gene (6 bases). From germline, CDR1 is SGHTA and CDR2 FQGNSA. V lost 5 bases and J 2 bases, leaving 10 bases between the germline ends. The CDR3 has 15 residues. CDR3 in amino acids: CASSGTGPGANVLTF. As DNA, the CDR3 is TGTGCCAGCAGCGGTACAGGGCCTGGGGCCAACGTCCTGACTTTC.

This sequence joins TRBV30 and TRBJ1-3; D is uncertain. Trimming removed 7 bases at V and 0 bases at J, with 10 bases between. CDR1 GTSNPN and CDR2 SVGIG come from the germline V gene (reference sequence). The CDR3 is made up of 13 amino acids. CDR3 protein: CAYSVNSGNTIYF. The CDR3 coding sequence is TGTGCCTACTCAGTCAACTCTGGAAACACCATATATTTT.

Written as DNA, the CDR3 is TGTGCTAGTGGTTTGGCCGATTTTAGCCGGGGGCATGAGCAGTTCTTC. The encoded protein is CASGLADFSRGHEQFF. V is TRBV12-5 and J is TRBJ2-1; perhaps D is TRBD1 or TRBD2 (6 bases each). CDR1 is LGHNT and CDR2 is FRNRAP in the germline V gene. The ends were cut back, 1 base at V and 8 bases at J, with 18 bases in the middle. The CDR3 totals 16 residues.

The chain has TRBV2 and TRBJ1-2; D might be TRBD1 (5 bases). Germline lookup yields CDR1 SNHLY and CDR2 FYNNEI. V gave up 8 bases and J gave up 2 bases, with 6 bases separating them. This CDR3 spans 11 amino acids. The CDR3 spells CASAGNYGYTF. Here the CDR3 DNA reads TGTGCCAGCGCAGGGAACTATGGCTACACCTTC.

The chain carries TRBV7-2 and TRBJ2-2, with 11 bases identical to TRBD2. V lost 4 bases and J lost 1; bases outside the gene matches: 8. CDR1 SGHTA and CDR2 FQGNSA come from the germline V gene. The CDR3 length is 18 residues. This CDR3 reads CASSWLAGGAGNTGELFF. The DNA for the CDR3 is TGTGCCAGCAGCTGGCTAGCGGGAGGAGCGGGGAACACCGGGGAGCTGTTTTTT. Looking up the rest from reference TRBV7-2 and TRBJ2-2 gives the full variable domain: GAGVSQSPSNKVTEKGKDVELRCDPISGHTALYWYRQSLGQGLEFLIYFQGNSAPDKSGLPSDRFSAERTGGSVSTLTIQRTQQEDSAVYLCASSWLAGGAGNTGELFFGEGSRLTVL.

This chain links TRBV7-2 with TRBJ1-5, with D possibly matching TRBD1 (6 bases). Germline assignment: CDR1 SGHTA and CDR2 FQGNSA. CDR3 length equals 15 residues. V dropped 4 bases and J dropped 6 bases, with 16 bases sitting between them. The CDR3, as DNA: TGTGCCAGCAGCTCCGACAGGTTTCGAGGTCAGCCCCAGCATTTT. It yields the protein CASSSDRFRGQPQHF.

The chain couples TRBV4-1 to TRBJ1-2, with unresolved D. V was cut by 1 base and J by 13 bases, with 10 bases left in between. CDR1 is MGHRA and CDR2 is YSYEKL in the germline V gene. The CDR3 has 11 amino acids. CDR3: CASSQGVGRTF. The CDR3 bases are TGCGCCAGCAGCCAAGGAGTGGGCCGCACCTTC.

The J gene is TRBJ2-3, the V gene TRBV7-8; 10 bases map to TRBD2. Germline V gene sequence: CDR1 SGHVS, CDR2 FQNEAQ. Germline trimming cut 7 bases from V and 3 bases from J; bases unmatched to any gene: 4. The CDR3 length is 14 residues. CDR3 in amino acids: CASTSSGRTDTQYF. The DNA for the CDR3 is TGTGCCAGCACCTCTAGCGGGAGAACAGATACGCAGTATTTT.

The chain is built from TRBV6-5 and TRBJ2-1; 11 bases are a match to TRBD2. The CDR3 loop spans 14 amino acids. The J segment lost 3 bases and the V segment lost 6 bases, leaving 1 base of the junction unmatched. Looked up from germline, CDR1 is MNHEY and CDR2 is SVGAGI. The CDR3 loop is CASRGTSGYNEQFF. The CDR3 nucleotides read TGTGCCAGCAGGGGGACTAGCGGCTACAATGAGCAGTTCTTC.

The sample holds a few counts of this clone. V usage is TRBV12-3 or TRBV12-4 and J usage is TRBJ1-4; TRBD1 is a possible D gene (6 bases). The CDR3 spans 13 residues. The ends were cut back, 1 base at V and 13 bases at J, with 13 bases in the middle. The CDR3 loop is CASSLVQGRVLFF. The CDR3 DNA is TGTGCCAGCAGTTTAGTACAGGGACGAGTACTGTTTTTT.

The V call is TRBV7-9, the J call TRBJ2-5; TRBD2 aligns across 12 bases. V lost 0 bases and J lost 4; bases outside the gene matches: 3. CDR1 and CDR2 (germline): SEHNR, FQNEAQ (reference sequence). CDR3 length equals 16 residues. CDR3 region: CASSLALAGGAETQYF. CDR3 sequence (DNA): TGTGCCAGCAGCTTAGCCCTAGCGGGGGGGGCAGAGACCCAGTACTTC.

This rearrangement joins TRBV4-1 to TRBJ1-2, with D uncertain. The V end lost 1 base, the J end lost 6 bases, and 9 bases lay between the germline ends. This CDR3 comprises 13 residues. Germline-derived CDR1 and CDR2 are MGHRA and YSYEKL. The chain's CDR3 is CASSQGGVNGYTF. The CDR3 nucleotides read TGCGCCAGCAGCCAAGGCGGGGTGAATGGCTACACCTTC.

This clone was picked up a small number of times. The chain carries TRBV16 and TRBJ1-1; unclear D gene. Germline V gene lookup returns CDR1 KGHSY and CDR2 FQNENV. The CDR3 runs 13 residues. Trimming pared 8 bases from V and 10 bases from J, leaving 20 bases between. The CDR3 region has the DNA TGTGCCAGCGCCTGGGAGGTGAACGTTTCAGCTTTCTTT. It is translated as CASAWEVNVSAFF.